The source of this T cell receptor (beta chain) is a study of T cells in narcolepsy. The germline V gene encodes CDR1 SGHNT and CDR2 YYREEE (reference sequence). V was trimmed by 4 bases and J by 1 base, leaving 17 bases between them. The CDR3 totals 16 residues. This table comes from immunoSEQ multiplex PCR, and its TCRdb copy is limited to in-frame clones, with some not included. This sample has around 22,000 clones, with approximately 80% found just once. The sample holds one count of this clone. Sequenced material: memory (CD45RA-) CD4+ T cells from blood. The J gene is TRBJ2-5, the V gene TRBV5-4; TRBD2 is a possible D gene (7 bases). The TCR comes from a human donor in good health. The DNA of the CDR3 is TGTGCCAGCAGCCCGGTTGTAGGGGGGGGCCAAGAGACCCAGTACTTC. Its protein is CASSPVVGGGQETQYF.